A selection of T cell receptor beta chains follows, all from one sample in a study of technical replicates of blood from a few donors. Clones were sequenced by immunoSEQ multiplex PCR, and TCRdb holds only the in-frame ones, with some missing. The sample has some 82,000 clones, 94% seen once; the top ten hold about 0.4%. Sequencing was carried out using T cells isolated from PBMCs. The receptor set was obtained from a human donor in good health. CDR3s include the opening cysteine and the closing phenylalanine or tryptophan. The D gene is left open where the match is weak. Clone size is not always given. Where it is, it says once, few, many or a class for expanded clones.

V gene: TRBV6-1; J gene: TRBJ2-1; clone size: -; D gene: -; CDR3 protein: CASGLLGANEQFF; CDR3 DNA: TGTGCCAGCGGTTTACTGGGAGCGAATGAGCAGTTCTTC
V gene: TRBV5-6; J gene: TRBJ2-7; clone size: -; D gene: -; CDR3 protein: CASSLMGGWTGDYEQYF; CDR3 DNA: TGTGCCAGCAGCTTAATGGGGGGTTGGACGGGAGATTACGAGCAGTACTTC
V gene: TRBV10-3; J gene: TRBJ2-1; clone size: -; D gene: -; CDR3 protein: CAISDGAGDYNEQFF; CDR3 DNA: TGTGCCATCAGTGATGGCGCGGGTGACTACAATGAGCAGTTCTTC
V gene: TRBV18; J gene: TRBJ2-4; clone size: once; D gene: TRBD1; CDR3 protein: CASSPGQGKYF; CDR3 DNA: TGTGCCAGCTCACCAGGACAGGGGAAGTACTTC
V gene: TRBV9; J gene: TRBJ1-1; clone size: -; D gene: -; CDR3 protein: CASSVGLMNTEAFF; CDR3 DNA: TGTGCCAGCAGCGTTGGGCTCATGAACACTGAAGCTTTCTTT
V gene: TRBV28; J gene: TRBJ2-3; clone size: -; D gene: -; CDR3 protein: CASSPPYLTDTQYF; CDR3 DNA: TGTGCCAGCAGTCCCCCTTATCTCACAGATACGCAGTATTTT
V gene: TRBV15; J gene: TRBJ2-1; clone size: -; D gene: TRBD2; CDR3 protein: CATSLAGIYNEQFF; CDR3 DNA: TGTGCCACCAGTCTAGCGGGGATTTACAATGAGCAGTTCTTC
V gene: TRBV6-1; J gene: TRBJ1-2; clone size: -; D gene: -; CDR3 protein: CASSEQGGYGYTF; CDR3 DNA: TGTGCCAGCAGTGAGCAGGGAGGTTATGGCTACACCTTC
V gene: TRBV18; J gene: TRBJ2-7; clone size: -; D gene: TRBD1; CDR3 protein: CASSPTTGQGYEQYF; CDR3 DNA: TGTGCCAGCTCACCAACAACGGGACAGGGGTACGAGCAGTACTTC
V gene: TRBV27; J gene: TRBJ2-7; clone size: -; D gene: -; CDR3 protein: CASSLSPGSYEQYF; CDR3 DNA: TGTGCCAGCAGTTTATCCCCGGGTTCCTACGAGCAGTACTTC
V gene: TRBV4-3; J gene: TRBJ2-3; clone size: -; D gene: -; CDR3 protein: CASSQSSRGDTQYF; CDR3 DNA: TGCGCCAGCAGCCAGTCTTCCAGGGGAGATACGCAGTATTTT
V gene: TRBV30; J gene: TRBJ1-3; clone size: -; D gene: -; CDR3 protein: CAWSRDVNTIYF; CDR3 DNA: TGTGCCTGGAGCAGGGATGTAAACACCATATATTTT
V gene: TRBV5-1; J gene: TRBJ1-2; clone size: once; D gene: TRBD1; CDR3 protein: CASSPGHRGGDGYTF; CDR3 DNA: TGCGCCAGCAGCCCTGGCCACAGGGGAGGCGATGGCTACACCTTC
V gene: TRBV13; J gene: TRBJ2-2; clone size: once; D gene: TRBD2; CDR3 protein: CASSPRLAGVTGELFF; CDR3 DNA: TGTGCCAGCAGCCCGAGACTAGCGGGAGTTACCGGGGAGCTGTTTTTT
V gene: TRBV4-1; J gene: TRBJ1-2; clone size: -; D gene: -; CDR3 protein: CASSQDLSIPTGYTF; CDR3 DNA: TGCGCCAGCAGCCAAGATCTATCCATTCCAACTGGCTACACCTTC
V gene: TRBV14; J gene: TRBJ2-5; clone size: -; D gene: -; CDR3 protein: CASSQVGARWETQYF; CDR3 DNA: TGTGCCAGCAGCCAAGTAGGGGCCCGGTGGGAGACCCAGTACTTC
V gene: TRBV25-1; J gene: TRBJ2-7; clone size: -; D gene: TRBD1; CDR3 protein: CATSWDSPYEQYF; CDR3 DNA: TGTGCCACCTCGTGGGACAGTCCCTACGAGCAGTACTTC
V gene: TRBV6-1; J gene: TRBJ2-7; clone size: once; D gene: TRBD2; CDR3 protein: CASRGEPGLVEQYF; CDR3 DNA: TGTGCCAGCAGGGGGGAACCGGGACTAGTCGAGCAGTACTTC
V gene: TRBV10-3; J gene: TRBJ2-7; clone size: -; D gene: -; CDR3 protein: CAISDQGGPYEQYF; CDR3 DNA: TGTGCCATCAGTGACCAGGGGGGTCCCTACGAGCAGTACTTC
V gene: TRBV4-2; J gene: TRBJ1-2; clone size: -; D gene: TRBD1; CDR3 protein: CASSQSGTGDPYGYTF; CDR3 DNA: TGTGCCAGCAGCCAGTCCGGGACAGGGGATCCCTATGGCTACACCTTC
V gene: TRBV7-9; J gene: TRBJ2-7; clone size: -; D gene: -; CDR3 protein: CASSLNLGGQNRIPYEQYF; CDR3 DNA: TGTGCCAGCAGCTTAAATTTAGGGGGACAAAACAGGATCCCCTACGAGCAGTACTTC
V gene: TRBV5-6; J gene: TRBJ1-2; clone size: -; D gene: TRBD1; CDR3 protein: CASSSGQGNYGYTF; CDR3 DNA: TGTGCCAGCAGCTCGGGACAGGGAAACTATGGCTACACCTTC
V gene: TRBV10-3; J gene: TRBJ2-4; clone size: -; D gene: TRBD1; CDR3 protein: CAISESGDTGGNIQYF; CDR3 DNA: TGTGCCATCAGTGAGTCGGGGGACACAGGGGGCAACATTCAGTACTTC
V gene: TRBV18; J gene: TRBJ2-1; clone size: -; D gene: TRBD2; CDR3 protein: CASSPGTSGIKGNEQFF; CDR3 DNA: TGTGCCAGCTCACCCGGGACTAGCGGGATTAAAGGCAATGAGCAGTTCTTC
V gene: TRBV30; J gene: TRBJ2-1; clone size: -; D gene: -; CDR3 protein: CAWAGRSSYNEQFF; CDR3 DNA: TGTGCCTGGGCTGGTCGGAGCTCCTACAATGAGCAGTTCTTC
V gene: TRBV30; J gene: TRBJ1-5; clone size: few; D gene: -; CDR3 protein: CAWSTGLGSNQPQHF; CDR3 DNA: TGTGCCTGGAGTACTGGACTAGGAAGCAATCAGCCCCAGCATTTT
V gene: TRBV7-9; J gene: TRBJ1-5; clone size: -; D gene: -; CDR3 protein: CASSLGPWQGIGNQPQHF; CDR3 DNA: TGTGCCAGCAGCTTAGGACCTTGGCAGGGGATTGGCAATCAGCCCCAGCATTTT
V gene: TRBV5-1; J gene: TRBJ2-7; clone size: -; D gene: -; CDR3 protein: CASSLAVAASYEQYF; CDR3 DNA: TGCGCCAGCAGCTTGGCGGTAGCCGCTTCCTACGAGCAGTACTTC
V gene: TRBV10-1; J gene: TRBJ1-5; clone size: -; D gene: -; CDR3 protein: CASSECGDVNQPQHF; CDR3 DNA: TGCGCCAGCAGTGAGTGCGGGGATGTCAATCAGCCCCAGCATTTT
V gene: TRBV6-5; J gene: TRBJ2-7; clone size: -; D gene: TRBD2; CDR3 protein: CASSGHGRDAYEQYF; CDR3 DNA: TGTGCCAGCAGTGGTCACGGGAGGGACGCCTACGAGCAGTACTTC
V gene: TRBV27; J gene: TRBJ1-1; clone size: -; D gene: -; CDR3 protein: CASRERRSTEAFF; CDR3 DNA: TGTGCCAGCAGAGAGCGAAGGTCCACTGAAGCTTTCTTT
V gene: TRBV4-1; J gene: TRBJ1-5; clone size: -; D gene: -; CDR3 protein: CASSLGEAQPQHF; CDR3 DNA: TGCGCCAGCAGCCTCGGGGAGGCTCAGCCCCAGCATTTT
V gene: TRBV6-5; J gene: TRBJ2-1; clone size: -; D gene: TRBD1; CDR3 protein: CASSQPGQANNEQFF; CDR3 DNA: TGTGCCAGCAGCCAACCGGGACAGGCTAACAATGAGCAGTTCTTC
V gene: TRBV30; J gene: TRBJ1-5; clone size: -; D gene: -; CDR3 protein: CAWSLMNQPQHF; CDR3 DNA: TGTGCCTGGAGTTTAATGAATCAGCCCCAGCATTTT
V gene: TRBV5-1; J gene: TRBJ1-1; clone size: once; D gene: -; CDR3 protein: CASSLQLNTEAFF; CDR3 DNA: TGCGCCAGCAGCTTGCAGTTGAACACTGAAGCTTTCTTT
V gene: TRBV7-3; J gene: TRBJ2-5; clone size: -; D gene: TRBD2; CDR3 protein: CASRPGLAGEETQYF; CDR3 DNA: TGTGCCAGCAGGCCTGGACTAGCGGGAGAGGAGACCCAGTACTTC
V gene: TRBV27; J gene: TRBJ1-1; clone size: -; D gene: -; CDR3 protein: CASSPTGNTEAFF; CDR3 DNA: TGTGCCAGCAGTCCTACTGGGAACACTGAAGCTTTCTTT
V gene: TRBV6-5; J gene: TRBJ2-1; clone size: once; D gene: -; CDR3 protein: CASSYGGTFSYNEQFF; CDR3 DNA: TGTGCCAGCAGTTACGGGGGGACTTTCTCCTACAATGAGCAGTTCTTC
V gene: TRBV2; J gene: TRBJ2-7; clone size: -; D gene: TRBD1; CDR3 protein: CASSEVETGGYEQYF; CDR3 DNA: TGTGCCAGCAGTGAAGTAGAGACAGGGGGCTACGAGCAGTACTTC
V gene: TRBV9; J gene: TRBJ2-3; clone size: -; D gene: TRBD2; CDR3 protein: CASSLLAGGTDTQYF; CDR3 DNA: TGTGCCAGCAGCCTACTAGCGGGGGGCACAGATACGCAGTATTTT
V gene: TRBV4-1; J gene: TRBJ1-3; clone size: -; D gene: -; CDR3 protein: CASSQDAGNTIYF; CDR3 DNA: TGCGCCAGCAGCCAAGACGCGGGAAACACCATATATTTT
V gene: TRBV9; J gene: TRBJ2-3; clone size: -; D gene: TRBD2; CDR3 protein: CASSASSASGPTDTQYF; CDR3 DNA: TGTGCCAGCAGCGCCTCATCGGCTAGCGGGCCCACAGATACGCAGTATTTT
V gene: TRBV5-1; J gene: TRBJ2-7; clone size: -; D gene: TRBD2; CDR3 protein: CASGLEGLSYEQYF; CDR3 DNA: TGCGCCAGCGGACTAGAGGGTCTCTCCTACGAGCAGTACTTC
V gene: TRBV2; J gene: TRBJ1-4; clone size: once; D gene: TRBD1; CDR3 protein: CASSVRTGHEKLFF; CDR3 DNA: TGTGCCAGCAGTGTTCGGACAGGGCATGAAAAACTGTTTTTT
V gene: TRBV11-2; J gene: TRBJ2-7; clone size: -; D gene: TRBD2; CDR3 protein: CASSSAGLAGGGEQYF; CDR3 DNA: TGTGCCAGCAGCTCCGCCGGACTAGCGGGAGGAGGCGAGCAGTACTTC